This record concerns one TCR beta chain sequence. This specimen belongs to a study of OX40 agonist ivuxolimab in advanced cancers. Libraries were prepared by immunoSEQ multiplex PCR; TCRdb keeps only in-frame clonotypes and omits some of them. The profile shows 43,000 or so clones, roughly 90% of them singletons. This receptor was taken from an adult with an advanced solid tumor such as melanoma, head and neck, liver or kidney cancer. The sample in question was CD4+ or CD8+ T cells sorted from blood, obtained in a trial of the OX40 agonist ivuxolimab.

CDR3 in amino acids: CASSLRAGVTSGELFF. CDR3 nucleotide sequence: TGTGCCAGCAGCTTAAGAGCGGGCGTGACTTCCGGGGAGCTGTTTTTT. The J gene is TRBJ2-2, the V gene TRBV11-3; D possibly corresponds to TRBD2 (6 bases). The CDR3 runs to 16 residues. Deletions cut 2 bases from V and 6 bases from J, with 16 bases between. Germline lookup yields CDR1 SGHNT and CDR2 YENEEA.